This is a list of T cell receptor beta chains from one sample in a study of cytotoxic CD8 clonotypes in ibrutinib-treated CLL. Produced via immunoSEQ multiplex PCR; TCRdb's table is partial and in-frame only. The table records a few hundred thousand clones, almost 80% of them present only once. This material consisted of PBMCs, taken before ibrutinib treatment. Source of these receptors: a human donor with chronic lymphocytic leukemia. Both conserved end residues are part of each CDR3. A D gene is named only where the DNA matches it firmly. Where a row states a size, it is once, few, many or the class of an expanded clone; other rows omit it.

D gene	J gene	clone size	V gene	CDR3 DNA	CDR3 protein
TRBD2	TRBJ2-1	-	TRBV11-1	TGTGCCAGCAGCTTATCCCGACTAGCAGGAGATAGTGAGCAGTTCTTC	CASSLSRLAGDSEQFF
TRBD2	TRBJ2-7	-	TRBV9	TGTGCCAGCAGCCCGTCGGGACTAGCGGGGTACGAGCAGTACTTC	CASSPSGLAGYEQYF
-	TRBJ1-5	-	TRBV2	TGTGCCAGCAGGGAAAACCAGGGGTACAATCAGCCCCAGCATTTT	CASRENQGYNQPQHF
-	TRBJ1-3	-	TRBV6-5	TGTGCCAGCAGCTATATTAGCTCTGGAAACACCATATATTTT	CASSYISSGNTIYF
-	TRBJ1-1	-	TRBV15	TGTGCCACCAGCAGATCAACAGGGCCCACTGAAGCTTTCTTT	CATSRSTGPTEAFF
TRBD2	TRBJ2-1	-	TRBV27	TGTGCCAGCAGTTTATCCCGACTAGCGGAGATTTACAATGAGCAGTTCTTC	CASSLSRLAEIYNEQFF
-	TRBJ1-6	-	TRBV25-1	TGTGCCAGCAGTGAATTGGGGTTGGCACCCCTCCACTTT	CASSELGLAPLHF
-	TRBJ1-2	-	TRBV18	TGTGCCAGCTCCTCCGCTGGGGGATTCAATGGCTACACCTTC	CASSSAGGFNGYTF
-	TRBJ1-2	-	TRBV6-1	TGTGCCAGCCGGACCCTGGGCTATGGCTACACCTTC	CASRTLGYGYTF
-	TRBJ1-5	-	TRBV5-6	TGTGCCAGCAGCTTCGGTAGCAATCAGCCCCAGCATTTT	CASSFGSNQPQHF
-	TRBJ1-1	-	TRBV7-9	TGTGCCAGCAGCTTGAGTGACACTGAAGCTTTCTTT	CASSLSDTEAFF
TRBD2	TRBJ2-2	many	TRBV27	TGTGCCAGCAGTCTAGCGGGTTACACCGGGGAGCTGTTTTTT	CASSLAGYTGELFF
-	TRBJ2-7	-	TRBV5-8	TGTGCCAGCAGCCGGACAGAGGATTCCTACGAGCAGTACTTC	CASSRTEDSYEQYF
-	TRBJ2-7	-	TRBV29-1	TGCAGCGTTGAAGATCAGGGACCCGAGCAGTACTTC	CSVEDQGPEQYF
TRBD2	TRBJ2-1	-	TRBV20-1	TGCAGTGCAAGGGACTACCTAGAGTTCTTC	CSARDYLEFF
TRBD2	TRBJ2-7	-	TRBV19	TGTGCCAGTAGTCCGGGACTAGCGTCCTACGAGCAGTACTTC	CASSPGLASYEQYF
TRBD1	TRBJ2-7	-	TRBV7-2	TGTGCCAGCAGCCGGACAGGATACGAGCAGTACTTC	CASSRTGYEQYF
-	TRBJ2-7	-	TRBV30	TGTGCCTGGAGACTTCCAGGGAGTTCCTACGAGCAGTACTTC	CAWRLPGSSYEQYF
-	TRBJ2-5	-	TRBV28	TGTGCCAGCAGATTCCCGGGACGGTCCCAAGAGACCCAGTACTTC	CASRFPGRSQETQYF
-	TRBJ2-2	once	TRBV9	TGTGCCAGCAGCGTAGGGACTACCGGGGAGCTGTTTTTT	CASSVGTTGELFF
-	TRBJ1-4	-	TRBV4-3	TGCGCCAGCAGCCAAGACGCGGGGGGCGTGAATGAAAAACTGTTTTTT	CASSQDAGGVNEKLFF
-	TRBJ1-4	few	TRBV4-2	TGTGCCAGCAGCCAGACCGAATCAGGATATGAAAAACTGTTTTTT	CASSQTESGYEKLFF